This T cell receptor (beta chain) was sequenced in a study of identical twins. Regarding the study as a whole: High-abundance cord blood beta clonotypes had fewer insertions; memory repertoires showed none. The degree of excess twin sharing was weaker in beta out-of-frame sequences. Invariant T cells like MAIT and iNKT could partly confound the zero-insertion analyses.

Using its own MiXCR run on the 5' RACE reads, TCRdb lists one record per CDR3 protein. The sample shows hundreds of thousands of distinct CDR3 sequences, 10% to 15% of them seen only once. As to this clonotype: What it binds is not known.

Every donor was a healthy Caucasian. This sample also belongs to another study, concerning yellow fever vaccine responses in identical twins.

The sequenced sample consisted of PBMCs. This sequence originates from a woman younger than 35 in good health.

The CDR3 DNA follows: TGTGCCAGCAGGCATGGACTAGCGACCGACAATGAGCAGTTCTTC. This encodes CASRHGLATDNEQFF. The genes are TRBV7-8 and TRBJ2-1, with 9 nucleotides matching TRBD2. The CDR3 runs to 15 residues. Germline loops: CDR1 SGHVS, CDR2 FQNEAQ. V was pared by 6 bases and J by 5 bases, with 8 bases of the junction left unmatched.